Sequencing of this T cell receptor beta chain was carried out in a study of post-analysis software for immune sequencing data. Broader study findings: Relative to controls, patients had five TRBV segments at higher frequency, with TRBV5-6, TRBV5-1 and TRBV20-1 among these. Multiple sclerosis was associated with a significant reduction in normalized Chao1 diversity relative to controls.

cDNA libraries of TCR beta carried unique molecular identifiers. Input amounts of 1 to 10 million T cells were used. These gave some 500,000 cDNA molecules, so each molecule approximated one T cell. MiXCR, run by TCRdb on the PCR reads, gives a single entry per CDR3 protein. The top ten clones hold 4.9% of a sample with 700,000 to 900,000 distinct CDR3 sequences, about 45% of them seen once. Trimming left V 7 bases short and J 4 bases short, with 7 bases between. The CDR3 loop spans 10 amino acids. Per the germline V gene, CDR1 is SQVTM and CDR2 is ANQGSEA. This clonotype was observed a handful of times. Its cognate antigen is unknown.

Material for sequencing was blood. This clonotype was obtained from a girl under 18 with multiple sclerosis. J is TRBJ1-1 and V is TRBV29-1; tentatively, D is TRBD1 (5 bases). The CDR3 reads CSGGTTEAFF. The CDR3 DNA reads TGCAGCGGGGGGACCACTGAAGCTTTCTTT.